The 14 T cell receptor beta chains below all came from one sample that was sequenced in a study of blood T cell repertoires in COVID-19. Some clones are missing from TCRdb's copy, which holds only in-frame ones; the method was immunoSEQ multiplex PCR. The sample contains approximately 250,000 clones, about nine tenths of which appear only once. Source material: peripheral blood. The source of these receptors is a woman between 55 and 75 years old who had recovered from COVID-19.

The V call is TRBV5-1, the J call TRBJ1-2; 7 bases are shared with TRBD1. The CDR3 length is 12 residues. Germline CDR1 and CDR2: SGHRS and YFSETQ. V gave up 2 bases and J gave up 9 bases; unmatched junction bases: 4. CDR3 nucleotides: TGCGCCAGCAGCTTCCCACAGGGGAGCTACACCTTC. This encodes CASSFPQGSYTF.

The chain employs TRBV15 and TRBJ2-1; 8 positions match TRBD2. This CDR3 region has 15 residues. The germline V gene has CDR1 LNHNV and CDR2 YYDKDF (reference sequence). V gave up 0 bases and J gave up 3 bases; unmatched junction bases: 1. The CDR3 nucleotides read TGTGCCACCAGCAGAGAGCGGGGGGACTACAATGAGCAGTTCTTC. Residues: CATSRERGDYNEQFF. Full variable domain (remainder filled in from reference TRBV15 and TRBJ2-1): DAMVIQNPRYQVTQFGKPVTLSCSQTLNHNVMYWYQQKSSQAPKLLFHYYDKDFNNEADTPDNFQSRRPNTSFCFLDIRSPGLGDTAMYLCATSRERGDYNEQFFGPGTRLTVL.

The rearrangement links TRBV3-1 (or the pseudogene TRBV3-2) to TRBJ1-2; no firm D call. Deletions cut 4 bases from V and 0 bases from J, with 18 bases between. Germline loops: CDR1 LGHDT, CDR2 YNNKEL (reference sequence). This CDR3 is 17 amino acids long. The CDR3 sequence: CASSLLGGRSANYGYTF. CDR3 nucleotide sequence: TGTGCCAGCAGCCTATTAGGCGGGCGATCAGCTAACTATGGCTACACCTTC.

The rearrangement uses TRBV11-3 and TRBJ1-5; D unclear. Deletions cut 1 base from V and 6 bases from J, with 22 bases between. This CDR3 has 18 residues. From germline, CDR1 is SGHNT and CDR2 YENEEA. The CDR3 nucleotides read TGTGCCAGCAGCTTAGTTGGCGGTCGGAGAGGTTCTGGTCAGCCCCAGCATTTT. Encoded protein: CASSLVGGRRGSGQPQHF.

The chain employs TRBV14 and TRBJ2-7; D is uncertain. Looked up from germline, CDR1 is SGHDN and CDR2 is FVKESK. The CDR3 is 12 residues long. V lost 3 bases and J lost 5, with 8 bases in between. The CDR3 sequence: CASSHLSDEQYF. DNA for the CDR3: TGTGCCAGCAGCCATCTTTCCGACGAGCAGTACTTC.

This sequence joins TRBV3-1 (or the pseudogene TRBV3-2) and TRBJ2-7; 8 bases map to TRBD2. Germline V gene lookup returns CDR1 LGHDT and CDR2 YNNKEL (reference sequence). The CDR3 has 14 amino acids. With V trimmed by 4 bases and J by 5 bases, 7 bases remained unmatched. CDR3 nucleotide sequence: TGTGCCAGCAGCCGCCTCGGCGGGAGGAACGAGCAGTACTTC. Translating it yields CASSRLGGRNEQYF.

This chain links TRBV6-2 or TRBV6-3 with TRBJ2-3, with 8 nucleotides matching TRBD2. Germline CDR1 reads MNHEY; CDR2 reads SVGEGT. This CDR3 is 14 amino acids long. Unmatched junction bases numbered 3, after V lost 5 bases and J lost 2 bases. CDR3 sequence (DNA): TGTGCCAGCAGTCGCGGGGGGACCACAGATACGCAGTATTTT. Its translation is CASSRGGTTDTQYF.

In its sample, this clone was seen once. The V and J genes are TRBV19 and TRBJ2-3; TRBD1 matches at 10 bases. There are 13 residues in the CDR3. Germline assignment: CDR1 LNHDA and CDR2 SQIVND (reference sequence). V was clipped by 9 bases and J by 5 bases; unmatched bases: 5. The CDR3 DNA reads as TGTGCCAGCGGGACAGGGGTTGGAGATACGCAGTATTTT. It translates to CASGTGVGDTQYF.

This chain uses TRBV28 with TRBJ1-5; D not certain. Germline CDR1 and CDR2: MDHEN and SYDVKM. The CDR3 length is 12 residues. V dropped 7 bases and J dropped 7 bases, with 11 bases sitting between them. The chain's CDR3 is CASTLLRQPQHF. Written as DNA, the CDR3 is TGTGCCAGCACCCTTCTGAGGCAGCCCCAGCATTTT.

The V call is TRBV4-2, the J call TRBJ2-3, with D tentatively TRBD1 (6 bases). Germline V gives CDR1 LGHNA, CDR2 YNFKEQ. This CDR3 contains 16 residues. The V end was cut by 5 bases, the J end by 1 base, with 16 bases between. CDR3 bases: TGTGCCAGCAGCGTAGGGGGAACCCCTGGCACAGATACGCAGTATTTT. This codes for CASSVGGTPGTDTQYF.

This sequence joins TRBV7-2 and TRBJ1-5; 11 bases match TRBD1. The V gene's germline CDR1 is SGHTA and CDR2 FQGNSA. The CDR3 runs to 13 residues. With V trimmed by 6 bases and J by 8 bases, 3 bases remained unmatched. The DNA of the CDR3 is TGTGCCAGCAGGGGGACAGGGGGTAAGCCCCAGCATTTT. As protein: CASRGTGGKPQHF.

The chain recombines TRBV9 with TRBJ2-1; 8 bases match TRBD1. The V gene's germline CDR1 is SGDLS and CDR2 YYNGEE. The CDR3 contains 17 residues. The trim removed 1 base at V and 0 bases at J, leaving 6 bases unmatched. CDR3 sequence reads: CASSVLGQASSYNEQFF. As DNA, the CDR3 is TGTGCCAGCAGCGTATTGGGACAGGCGAGCTCCTACAATGAGCAGTTCTTC.

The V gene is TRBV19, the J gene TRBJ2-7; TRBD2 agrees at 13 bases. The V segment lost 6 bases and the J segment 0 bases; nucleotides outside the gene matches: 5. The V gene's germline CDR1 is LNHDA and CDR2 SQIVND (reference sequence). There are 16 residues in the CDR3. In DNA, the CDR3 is TGTGCCAGTAGGGGACTAGCGGGGACAAGCTCCTACGAGCAGTACTTC. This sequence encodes CASRGLAGTSSYEQYF.

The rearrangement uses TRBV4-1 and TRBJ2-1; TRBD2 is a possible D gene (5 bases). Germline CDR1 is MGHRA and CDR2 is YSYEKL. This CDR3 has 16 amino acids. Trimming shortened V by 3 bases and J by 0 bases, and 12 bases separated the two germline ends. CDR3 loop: CASSQVDLISYNEQFF. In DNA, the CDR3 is TGCGCCAGCAGCCAGGTGGACTTAATCTCCTACAATGAGCAGTTCTTC.